Following are 12 T cell receptor beta chains from one sample sequenced in a study of neurological immune-mediated disorders. TCRdb processed the 5' RACE reads anew with MiXCR; each CDR3 protein has one entry. The sample has around 83,000 distinct CDR3 sequences, less than 15% seen once. Sequencing input: PBMCs. The receptor set was obtained from a woman aged 45-65 years in good health.

This clonotype was seen many times. The chain combines TRBV18 with TRBJ2-3; TRBD1 agrees at 8 bases. The CDR3 contains 14 residues. Losses at the gene ends were 4 bases for V and 5 bases for J; bases not matched to a gene: 5. CDR1 and CDR2 (germline): KGHSH, LQKENI. The CDR3 nucleotides are TGTGCCAGCTCACAGACAGGGGTGGAAGATACGCAGTATTTT. Its translation is CASSQTGVEDTQYF. The complete variable domain, with remaining parts taken from reference TRBV18 and TRBJ2-3, reads NAGVMQNPRHLVRRRGQEARLRCSPMKGHSHVYWYRQLPEEGLKFMVYLQKENIIDESGMPKERFSAEFPKEGPSILRIQQVVRGDSAAYFCASSQTGVEDTQYFGPGTRLTVL.

This clonotype was recorded at least ten times. The chain is built from TRBV20-1 and TRBJ2-7, with 12 bases that match TRBD2. V gave up 0 bases and J gave up 5 bases; unmatched junction bases: 8. This CDR3 spans 16 amino acids. Per the germline V gene, CDR1 is DFQATT and CDR2 is SNEGSKA (reference sequence). The CDR3 nucleotides read TGCAGTGCTAGAGATCGTCTAGCGGGGGGGCGTAACGAGCAGTACTTC. Encoded protein: CSARDRLAGGRNEQYF.

This clonotype was picked up many times. The V call is TRBV5-1, the J call TRBJ2-3; the D is unclear. Deletions cut 3 bases from V and 1 base from J, with 9 bases between. The CDR3 has 14 residues. Germline loops: CDR1 SGHRS, CDR2 YFSETQ. CDR3 in amino acids: CASSSVLGTDTQYF. The CDR3 DNA sequence: TGCGCCAGCAGCTCGGTCCTTGGCACAGATACGCAGTATTTT.

The V call is TRBV5-4, the J call TRBJ2-3; D possibly corresponds to TRBD2 (5 bases). The CDR3 is made up of 15 amino acids. V lost 3 bases to trimming and J lost 4 bases, with 15 bases between them. Germline V gene data show CDR1 as SGHNT and CDR2 as YYREEE (reference sequence). The CDR3 loop reads CASSSTAVSADTQYF. The CDR3 nucleotides are TGTGCCAGCAGCTCAACTGCAGTTAGCGCAGATACGCAGTATTTT.

This clonotype came up many times. The chain employs TRBV20-1 and TRBJ1-2; D is unresolved. CDR1 is DFQATT and CDR2 is SNEGSKA in the germline V gene (reference sequence). The V end lost 0 bases, the J end lost 4 bases, and 9 bases lay between the germline ends. The length of the CDR3 is 13 residues. CDR3 DNA sequence: TGCAGTGCTAGAGATGCCAGGTCCTATGGCTACACCTTC. This translates into CSARDARSYGYTF.

This clonotype was recorded many times. The gene calls are TRBV10-3 and TRBJ2-3, with D perhaps TRBD1 (6 bases). The CDR3 covers 16 residues. Germline CDR1 and CDR2: ENHRY and SYGVKD. Deletions cut 3 bases from V and 4 bases from J, with 17 bases between. DNA of the CDR3: TGTGCCATCAGTGACTGGGTCCAGGGGCGATCAGATACGCAGTATTTT. Residues: CAISDWVQGRSDTQYF.

This clonotype has a count of ten or more. An end of the junction differs from the germline gene, which may be a read error. The V call is TRBV11-3, the J call TRBJ1-1, with D unresolved. CDR3 length equals 14 residues. Per germline, CDR1 SGHNT and CDR2 YENEEA. CDR3 DNA: TGTGCCAGTAGCTTAGGCAGCGCGAACACTGAAGCTTTCTTT. Residues: CASSLGSANTEAFF.

This clonotype was found a few times. V and J are TRBV7-2 and TRBJ2-3; 11 nucleotides line up with TRBD2. Looked up from germline, CDR1 is SGHTA and CDR2 is FQGNSA. The CDR3 totals 15 residues. V trimming: 6 bases; J trimming: 1 base; junction bases outside the gene matches: 3. The CDR3 coding sequence is TGTGCCAGCAGATATAGCGGGGGGGGCACAGATACGCAGTATTTT. This sequence encodes CASRYSGGGTDTQYF.

This clonotype has a count of ten or more. The V gene is TRBV20-1, the J gene TRBJ2-1; 11 positions agree with TRBD2. This CDR3 has 15 amino acids. Germline V gene lookup returns CDR1 DFQATT and CDR2 SNEGSKA (reference sequence). V shed 2 bases and J 5 bases; nucleotides not matched to a gene: 5. The DNA for the CDR3 is TGCAGTGCTAGAATAGCGGGAGGGGGGAACAATGAGCAGTTCTTC. It translates to CSARIAGGGNNEQFF.

The chain carries TRBV5-1 and TRBJ2-2; 7 positions match TRBD2. Germline V gene sequence: CDR1 SGHRS, CDR2 YFSETQ. Trimming cost V 4 bases and J 0 bases; bases outside gene matches: 9. The CDR3 covers 17 residues. The CDR3 loop is CASSPHGRSANTGELFF. The CDR3 DNA is TGCGCCAGCAGCCCCCACGGGAGGTCCGCGAACACCGGGGAGCTGTTTTTT.

This clonotype was detected ten times or more. The CDR3 nucleotides read TGTGCCAGCAGCTTAGGTTCCGGGACAGGGACCGGGGAGCTGTTTTTT. It translates to CASSLGSGTGTGELFF. This chain uses TRBV7-9 with TRBJ2-2; TRBD1 matches at 9 bases. The CDR3 covers 16 residues. Germline V gene sequence: CDR1 SEHNR, CDR2 FQNEAQ (reference sequence). Trimming took 1 base from V and 5 from J; bases not matched to a gene: 5.

This clonotype was seen repeatedly, ten times or more. This rearrangement joins TRBV12-3 or TRBV12-4 to TRBJ1-1, with a tentative D call TRBD1 (5 bases). Trimming pared 10 bases from V and 0 bases from J, leaving 12 bases between. The CDR3 runs to 13 residues. The CDR3 nucleotides read TGTGCCACCACACGGGGCATGAACACTGAAGCTTTCTTT. Residues: CATTRGMNTEAFF.